These 13 T cell receptor beta chains came from one sample sequenced in a study of blood T cell repertoires in COVID-19. Produced via immunoSEQ multiplex PCR; TCRdb's table is partial and in-frame only. The sample records fewer than 100,000 clones, around 87% being singletons. The sequenced sample was peripheral blood. The receptor source for this set is an elderly woman with acute or convalescent COVID-19.

This clone was seen a single time. The chain combines TRBV21-1 with TRBJ1-4. TRBV21-1 is deemed a pseudogene. This CDR3 is 16 amino acids long. The CDR3 reads CASSRRGYREREKLFF. CDR3 nucleotide sequence: TGTGCCAGCAGCAGGCGGGGGTACAGGGAGCGGGAAAAACTGTTTTTT.

The rearrangement links TRBV28 to TRBJ1-1; D unresolved. The CDR3 covers 12 residues. Germline CDR1 MDHEN, CDR2 SYDVKM. V dropped 6 bases and J dropped 4 bases, with 9 bases sitting between them. CDR3 loop: CASRAVSTEAFF. The CDR3 DNA reads TGTGCCAGCAGGGCGGTGAGCACTGAAGCTTTCTTT.

CDR3 loop: CASSLAGGYQETQYF. CDR3 nucleotides: TGTGCCAGCAGCTTGGCCGGAGGGTACCAAGAGACCCAGTACTTC. The rearrangement links TRBV5-4 to TRBJ2-5; possibly TRBD2 for D (6 bases). The CDR3 spans 15 residues. The V gene's germline CDR1 is SGHNT and CDR2 YYREEE (reference sequence). V lost 0 bases, J lost 0 bases, and 9 bases lay in between.

The chain is built from TRBV5-1 and TRBJ1-6, with 7 bases aligning to TRBD1. CDR3 length: 12 amino acids. V gave up 4 bases and J gave up 9 bases; unmatched junction bases: 1. The germline V gene has CDR1 SGHRS and CDR2 YFSETQ. The CDR3 region is CASSRDSSPLHF. CDR3 coding DNA: TGCGCCAGCAGCAGGGACAGTTCACCCCTCCACTTT.

This chain links TRBV7-3 with TRBJ1-1; D gene unclear. The CDR3 covers 14 residues. The germline gives CDR1 SGHTA, CDR2 FQGTGA. V gave up 3 bases and J gave up 3 bases, with 11 bases separating them. CDR3 sequence (DNA): TGTGCCAGCAGCTTGAGGGCCGGAGACACTGAAGCTTTCTTT. Its protein is CASSLRAGDTEAFF.

The V gene is TRBV5-4, the J gene TRBJ2-7; the match to TRBD1 covers 10 bases. After removal of 5 bases from V and 4 bases from J, the junction contained 6 bases not matched to a gene. CDR3 length: 14 residues. Germline assignment: CDR1 SGHNT and CDR2 YYREEE (reference sequence). As DNA, the CDR3 is TGTGCCAGCAGGGCGGGACAGGGGACGTACGAGCAGTACTTC. Protein product: CASRAGQGTYEQYF. Filled out from reference TRBV5-4 and TRBJ2-7, the complete variable domain reads ETGVTQSPTHLIKTRGQQVTLRCSSQSGHNTVSWYQQALGQGPQFIFQYYREEENGRGNFPPRFSGLQFPNYSSELNVNALELDDSALYLCASRAGQGTYEQYFGPGTRLTVT.

This sequence joins TRBV7-9 and TRBJ1-1; 12 nucleotides agree with TRBD1. CDR1 and CDR2 (germline): SEHNR, FQNEAQ (reference sequence). The CDR3 runs to 16 residues. V was clipped by 5 bases and J by 1 base; unmatched bases: 5. The CDR3 nucleotides read TGTGCCAGCAGCCTGGGACAGGGGGCTCGGAACACTGAAGCTTTCTTT. Its translation is CASSLGQGARNTEAFF.

This chain links TRBV5-4 with TRBJ2-5; TRBD1 matches 7 bases. Germline CDR1 SGHNT, CDR2 YYREEE (reference sequence). V lost 7 bases, J lost 2 bases, and 11 bases stayed unmatched. The CDR3 covers 15 residues. Written as DNA, the CDR3 is TGTGCCAGCTATGCATTGGCGGACAGGCAAGAGACCCAGTACTTC. Amino acids: CASYALADRQETQYF.

The chain combines TRBV7-9 with TRBJ2-6, with no clear D. Germline V gives CDR1 SEHNR, CDR2 FQNEAQ (reference sequence). The CDR3 totals 14 residues. In nucleotides, the CDR3 is TGTGCGCCCGGCAGCGACTCTGGGGCCAACGTCCTGACTTTC. Residues: CAPGSDSGANVLTF.

The rearrangement links TRBV15 to TRBJ1-3; D gene uncertain. The ends were cut back, 5 bases at V and 2 bases at J, with 13 bases in the middle. The germline CDR1 and CDR2 sequences are LNHNV and YYDKDF (reference sequence). The CDR3 extends over 15 amino acids. This CDR3 is CATSPRAATGNTIYF. DNA of the CDR3: TGTGCCACCAGCCCCCGCGCGGCGACTGGAAACACCATATATTTT.

The chain has TRBV2 and TRBJ2-2; 7 bases align to TRBD1. This CDR3 region has 15 residues. Germline trimming cut 4 bases from V and 1 base from J; bases unmatched to any gene: 3. Germline values: CDR1 SNHLY, CDR2 FYNNEI. CDR3 sequence reads: CASSAGTENTGELFF. The CDR3 region has the DNA TGTGCCAGCAGTGCCGGGACAGAGAACACCGGGGAGCTGTTTTTT. Full variable domain (outside the CDR3, taken from reference TRBV2 and TRBJ2-2): EPEVTQTPSHQVTQMGQEVILRCVPISNHLYFYWYRQILGQKVEFLVSFYNNEISEKSEIFDDQFSVERPDGSNFTLKIRSTKLEDSAMYFCASSAGTENTGELFFGEGSRLTVL.

The chain uses TRBV7-2 and TRBJ1-2; D remains ambiguous. The germline V gene encodes CDR1 SGHTA and CDR2 FQGNSA. This CDR3 has 13 amino acids. Trimming shortened V by 5 bases and J by 8 bases, and 15 bases separated the two germline ends. The chain's CDR3 is CASSEWVSGGYTF. As DNA, the CDR3 is TGTGCCAGCAGCGAATGGGTTTCAGGAGGCTACACCTTC.

The chain recombines TRBV29-1 with TRBJ2-3, with D perhaps TRBD2 (5 bases). V was shortened by 4 bases and J by 4 bases, with 15 bases between the two germline ends. The V gene's germline CDR1 is SQVTM and CDR2 ANQGSEA. This CDR3 region has 14 residues. The CDR3 protein is CSVVGGSWADTQYF. In DNA, the CDR3 is TGCAGCGTTGTGGGTGGGAGTTGGGCAGATACGCAGTATTTT.